This TCR beta chain was retrieved from a study of blood T cells in healthy people across ages. Study-wide points: Calculation of diversity from one million T cells yielded estimates considered to be underestimates.

Turning to this clonotype: No antigen is known for it.

Trimming stripped 0 bases from V and 2 bases from J, with 10 bases between. The germline V gene encodes CDR1 LNHNV and CDR2 YYDKDF (reference sequence). The CDR3 extends over 15 amino acids. A second PCR of about 7 to 12 cycles used a sample-barcoded 5' primer and a J-beta primer mix. TCRdb analysed the 5' RACE reads with MiXCR anew, one entry per CDR3 protein. Here the sample spans about 900,000 distinct CDR3 sequences, 60% to 80% being singletons. The sample taken for sequencing was blood. The receptor was derived from a man under 40 in good health. The rearrangement uses TRBV15 and TRBJ2-5; D is possibly TRBD1 (5 bases). The CDR3 DNA follows: TGTGCCACCAGCAGAGATCCGACAGCTCAAGAGACCCAGTACTTC. This translates into CATSRDPTAQETQYF.